This paragraph reports one T cell receptor beta chain. What it recognizes is unknown. These data come from a study of T-cell reconstitution after alpha-beta-depleted transplantation in children. Study observations and caveats: The study traced high day-60 TCRbeta diversity in some patients to surviving recipient T cells and thymic progenitors. Several hundred expanded graft clones reportedly supplied alpha-beta T cells about two months after transplant. It was newly produced T cells that mostly accounted for T-cell counts and diversity one year after transplant.

The authors prepared the TCRbeta library with unique molecular identifiers. One entry per CDR3 protein, called by TCRdb with MiXCR from the PCR reads. The data show fewer than 550,000 distinct CDR3 sequences, with around 10% seen just once and about 15% held by the top ten. Specimen: PBMCs, mostly from graft donor cells, collected 180 days after TCRalphabeta/CD19-depleted stem cell transplant. The TCR was taken from a female patient under 10 years old who had a stem cell transplant for aplastic anemia, so the T cells may come from the graft donor.

As DNA, the CDR3 is TGTGCCAGCAGCTTATCCAAAGGTCCTCCTAGCAATCAGCCCCAGCATTTT. It encodes CASSLSKGPPSNQPQHF. The genes are TRBV7-2 and TRBJ1-5, with unresolved D. This CDR3 spans 17 amino acids. Per germline, CDR1 SGHTA and CDR2 FQGNSA. Deletions cut 2 bases from V and 0 bases from J, with 14 bases between.